Each of the 11 T cell receptor beta chains below was sequenced from the same sample in a study of control samples from healthy donors and cancer patients. Clones were read by immunoSEQ multiplex PCR, and TCRdb kept only the in-frame ones, dropping some. The table shows about 180,000 clones, with over 85% occurring only once. The sequenced sample was blood. These receptors were obtained from a man aged 30 to 39 in good health.

The V and J genes are TRBV10-1 and TRBJ2-5; tentatively, D is TRBD1 or TRBD2 (5 bases each). The CDR3 sequence is 13 residues long. Trimming shortened V by 6 bases and J by 6 bases, and 14 bases separated the two germline ends. Germline V lookup: CDR1 WNHNN, CDR2 SYGVQD (reference sequence). The CDR3 DNA is TGCGCCAGCAGCGATGGGGGTATCCAGACCCAGTACTTC. Protein: CASSDGGIQTQYF.

This rearrangement joins TRBV7-9 to TRBJ2-3; D may be TRBD1 (6 bases). V was clipped by 2 bases and J by 0 bases, with 12 bases between them. The CDR3 runs 16 residues. Germline CDR1 and CDR2: SEHNR and FQNEAQ (reference sequence). CDR3 protein: CASSLTGTTSTDTQYF. The CDR3 coding sequence is TGTGCCAGCAGCTTAACCGGGACAACTAGCACAGATACGCAGTATTTT.

In its sample, this clone was seen once. The rearrangement uses TRBV7-8 and TRBJ1-5; unclear D gene. Trimming pared 2 bases from V and 3 bases from J, leaving 11 bases between. CDR3 length: 15 residues. Germline V gene data show CDR1 as SGHVS and CDR2 as FQNEAQ. The chain's CDR3 is CASSLTGRDNQPQHF. The CDR3 DNA sequence: TGTGCCAGCAGCTTAACCGGGAGAGACAATCAGCCCCAGCATTTT.

V gene TRBV5-1 combines with J gene TRBJ2-3; 9 bases agree with TRBD2. V lost 4 bases and J lost 6; bases outside the gene matches: 12. Looked up from germline, CDR1 is SGHRS and CDR2 is YFSETQ. CDR3 length: 16 amino acids. The CDR3 nucleotides are TGCGCCAGCAGCCCGTTGGGCGGGGGGGCCTGGGATACGCAGTATTTT. Its protein is CASSPLGGGAWDTQYF.

The rearrangement joins TRBV2 to TRBJ1-4; tentatively, D is TRBD1 (6 bases). V lost 8 bases to trimming and J lost 7 bases, with 14 bases between them. CDR3 length: 13 residues. Per germline, CDR1 SNHLY and CDR2 FYNNEI. In DNA form, the CDR3 reads TGTGCCAGCGTTGGGGGGCTGAGTGAAAAACTGTTTTTT. Translating gives CASVGGLSEKLFF.

The chain joins TRBV12-2 to TRBJ1-5; the D call TRBD1 from the table was never checked on the DNA. TRBV12-2 is a pseudogene. The CDR3 contains 17 residues. This chain's CDR3 is CASRLARGTGTTQPQHF. In DNA form, the CDR3 reads TGTGCAAGTCGCTTAGCGAGGGGGACAGGGACGACTCAGCCCCAGCATTTT.

This sequence joins TRBV9 and TRBJ2-1; D is possibly TRBD2 (6 bases). The germline V gene encodes CDR1 SGDLS and CDR2 YYNGEE. CDR3 length: 16 residues. The V and J ends lost 4 bases and 5 bases respectively, with 19 bases between them. In nucleotides, the CDR3 is TGTGCCAGCAGCCCCCGGGGGTGGGACTCTAACAATGAGCAGTTCTTC. Its protein product is CASSPRGWDSNNEQFF.

CDR3 nucleotides: TGTGCCAGCTCACCAACCACTGTGGGCAATCAGCCCCAGCATTTT. It codes for CASSPTTVGNQPQHF. The V and J genes are TRBV18 and TRBJ1-5; D gene unclear. Germline V lookup: CDR1 KGHSH, CDR2 LQKENI. V was clipped by 2 bases and J by 2 bases, with 10 bases between them. The CDR3 loop spans 15 amino acids.

This chain links TRBV4-1 with TRBJ1-5; 7 positions agree with TRBD1. Unmatched junction bases numbered 0, after V lost 1 base and J lost 0 bases. Germline V gene data show CDR1 as MGHRA and CDR2 as YSYEKL. The CDR3 spans 15 residues. For the CDR3, the DNA is TGCGCCAGCAGCCAAGGGACAGGTAGCAATCAGCCCCAGCATTTT. Its translation is CASSQGTGSNQPQHF.

V usage is TRBV6-6 and J usage is TRBJ1-1, with D possibly matching TRBD1 (5 bases). The V end was cut by 5 bases, the J end by 1 base, with 11 bases between. This CDR3 spans 14 amino acids. Per the germline V gene, CDR1 is MNHNY and CDR2 is SVGAGI (reference sequence). The CDR3, as DNA: TGTGCCAGCAGTCCCCGGGGGAGGAACACTGAAGCTTTCTTT. Its protein is CASSPRGRNTEAFF.

This clone is a singleton in its sample. This sequence joins TRBV15 and TRBJ1-1, with unresolved D. V lost 4 bases and J 1 base, leaving 10 bases between the germline ends. Germline V gene data show CDR1 as LNHNV and CDR2 as YYDKDF (reference sequence). This CDR3 is built from 14 residues. The CDR3 DNA reads as TGTGCCACCAGCAAGGAGGGAAGGAACACTGAAGCTTTCTTT. Translating it yields CATSKEGRNTEAFF.